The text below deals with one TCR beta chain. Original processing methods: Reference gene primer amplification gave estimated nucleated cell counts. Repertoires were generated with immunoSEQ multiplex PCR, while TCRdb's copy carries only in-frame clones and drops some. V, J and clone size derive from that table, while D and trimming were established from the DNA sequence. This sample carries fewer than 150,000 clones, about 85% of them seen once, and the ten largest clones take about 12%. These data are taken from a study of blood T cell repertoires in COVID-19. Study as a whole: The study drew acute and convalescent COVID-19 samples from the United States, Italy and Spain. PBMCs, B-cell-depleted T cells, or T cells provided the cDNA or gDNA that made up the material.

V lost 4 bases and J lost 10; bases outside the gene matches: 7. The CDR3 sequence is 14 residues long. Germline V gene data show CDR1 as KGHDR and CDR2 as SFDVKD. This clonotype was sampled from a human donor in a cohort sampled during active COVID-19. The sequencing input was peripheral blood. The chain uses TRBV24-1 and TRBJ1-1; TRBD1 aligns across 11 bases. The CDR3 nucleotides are TGTGCCACCAGTGACGGACAGGGGGCGCAAGGAGCTTTCTTT. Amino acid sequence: CATSDGQGAQGAFF.